The rows below give T cell receptor beta chains drawn from one sample of a study of cytotoxic CD8 clonotypes in ibrutinib-treated CLL. Using immunoSEQ multiplex PCR, the repertoire was profiled, and TCRdb retains in-frame clones only, with some absent. The table includes about 50,000 clones, about 50% detected once. The specimen comprised PBMCs, sampled after 24 months of ibrutinib treatment. All receptors derive from a human donor with chronic lymphocytic leukemia. Each CDR3 is given with its conserved first and last residue. The order of the fields is J gene, V gene, CDR3 protein.

>TRBJ1-2|TRBV5-1
CASSSPGQENYGYTF
>TRBJ2-7|TRBV2
CASTYRGRVEQYF
>TRBJ1-1|TRBV5-1
CASRAGTGFNTEAFF
>TRBJ2-1|TRBV29-1
CSVDRGDSNEQFF
>TRBJ1-2|TRBV19
CASSPAGGRPYGYTF
>TRBJ2-3|TRBV9
CASSVGLAGDTDTQYF
>TRBJ2-3|TRBV7-8
CASSPGLAALDTQYF
>TRBJ2-2|TRBV7-9
CASSSLVRVAGELFF
>TRBJ1-4|TRBV5-6
CASSITGGLYEKLFF
>TRBJ1-2|TRBV19
CASSRAGIPNYGYTF
>TRBJ1-4|TRBV18
CASSPGTGGDEKLFF
>TRBJ1-5|TRBV6-1
CASTYTGGGNQPQHF
>TRBJ2-7|TRBV2
CASAEFYEQYF
>TRBJ1-5|TRBV6-1
CASSEADYQPQHF
>TRBJ1-5|TRBV6-1
CASSGGQGKGHNQPQHF
>TRBJ2-7|TRBV10-2
CASSAQSYEQYF
>TRBJ2-3|TRBV10-3
CAITRTGASTDTQYF
>TRBJ2-1|TRBV6-5
CASWRVANEQFF
>TRBJ1-2|TRBV7-9
CASSFDGANYGYTF
>TRBJ2-3|TRBV5-4
CASSLAGAGTDTQYF
>TRBJ2-2|TRBV19
CASSGTPNTGELFF
>TRBJ2-5|TRBV28
CASSLMRTSGGDQYF
>TRBJ1-6|TRBV25-1
CASSETRPGPNNSPLHF
>TRBJ1-2|TRBV6-1
CASKVAANYGYTF
>TRBJ1-1|TRBV12-5
CASGRGPPEGNTEAFF
>TRBJ1-2|TRBV2
CASSPGRGRTANYGYTF
>TRBJ2-4|TRBV7-8
CASSFETGSKNIQYF
>TRBJ1-2|TRBV29-1
CSVGQGTIVQGYTF
>TRBJ2-3|TRBV10-1
CASSEGAVNTQYF
>TRBJ1-6|TRBV7-9
CASSHEVSQNSPLHF
>TRBJ1-5|TRBV6-5
CASSYSSTARGPQHF
>TRBJ2-1|TRBV11-2
CASSFLTSTAYNEQFF
>TRBJ1-1|TRBV18
CASSRQAPNTEAFF
>TRBJ1-6|TRBV9
CASSVDWTGPNGDLHF
>TRBJ2-2|TRBV5-1
CASSLGRANTGELFF
>TRBJ2-7|TRBV9
CASSPRTIDRTYEQYF
>TRBJ2-1|TRBV20-1
CSARGPDEQFF
>TRBJ1-1|TRBV20-1
CSALDLTEAFF
>TRBJ1-6|TRBV2
CASSDPLRNSPLHF
>TRBJ1-2|TRBV5-1
CASSLVTGSDGYTF
>TRBJ2-3|TRBV5-4
CASSLLASGVSDTQYF